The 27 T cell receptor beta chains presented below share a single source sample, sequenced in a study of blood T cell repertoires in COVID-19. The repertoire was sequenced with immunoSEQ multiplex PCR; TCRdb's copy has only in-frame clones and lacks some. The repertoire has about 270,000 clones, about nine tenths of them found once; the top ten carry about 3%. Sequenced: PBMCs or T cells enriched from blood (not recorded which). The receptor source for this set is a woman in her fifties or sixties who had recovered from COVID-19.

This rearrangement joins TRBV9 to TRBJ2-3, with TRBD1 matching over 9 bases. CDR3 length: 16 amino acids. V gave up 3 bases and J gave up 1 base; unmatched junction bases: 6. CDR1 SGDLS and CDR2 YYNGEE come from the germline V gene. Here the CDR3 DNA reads TGTGCCAGCAGCGCTCGGACAGGGGCGGGCACAGATACGCAGTATTTT. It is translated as CASSARTGAGTDTQYF.

The DNA of the CDR3 is TGTGCCAGCAGTTACTCCGGAGTCACAGATACGCAGTATTTT. It yields the protein CASSYSGVTDTQYF. The rearrangement joins TRBV6-2 or TRBV6-3 to TRBJ2-3; D unresolved. Germline V gives CDR1 MNHEY, CDR2 SVGEGT. The CDR3 is 14 amino acids. Trimming left V 0 bases short and J 2 bases short, with 6 bases between.

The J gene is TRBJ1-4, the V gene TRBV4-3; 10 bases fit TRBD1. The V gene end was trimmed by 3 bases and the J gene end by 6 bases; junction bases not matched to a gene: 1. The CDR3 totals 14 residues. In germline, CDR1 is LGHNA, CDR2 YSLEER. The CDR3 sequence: CASSQGQGYEKLFF. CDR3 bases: TGCGCCAGCAGCCAGGGACAGGGGTATGAAAAACTGTTTTTT.

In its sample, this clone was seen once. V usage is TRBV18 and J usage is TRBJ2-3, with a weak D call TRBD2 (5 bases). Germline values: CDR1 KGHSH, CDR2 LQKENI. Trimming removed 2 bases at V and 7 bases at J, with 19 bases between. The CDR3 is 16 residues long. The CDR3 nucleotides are TGTGCCAGCTCACCATATGCTAGCAGACCTCAAAATACGCAGTATTTT. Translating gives CASSPYASRPQNTQYF.

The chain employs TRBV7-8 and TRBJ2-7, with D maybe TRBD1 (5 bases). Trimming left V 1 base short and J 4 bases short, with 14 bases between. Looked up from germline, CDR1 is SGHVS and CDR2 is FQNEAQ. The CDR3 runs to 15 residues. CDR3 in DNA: TGTGCCAGCAGCTTAGGACCCAGGGAAGGGTACGAGCAGTACTTC. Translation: CASSLGPREGYEQYF.

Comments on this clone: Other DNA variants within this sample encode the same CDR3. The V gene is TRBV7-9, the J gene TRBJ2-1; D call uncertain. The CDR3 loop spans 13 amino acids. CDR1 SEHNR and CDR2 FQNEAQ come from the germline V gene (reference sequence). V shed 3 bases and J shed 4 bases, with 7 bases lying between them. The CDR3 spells CASSLTGYNEQFF. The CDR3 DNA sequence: TGTGCCAGCAGCTTGACTGGATACAATGAGCAGTTCTTC.

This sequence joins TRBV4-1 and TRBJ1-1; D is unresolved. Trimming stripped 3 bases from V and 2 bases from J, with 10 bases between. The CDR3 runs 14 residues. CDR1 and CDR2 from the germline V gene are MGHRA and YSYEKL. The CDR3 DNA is TGCGCCAGCAGCCACCCTGGCAAAAACACTGAAGCTTTCTTT. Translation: CASSHPGKNTEAFF.

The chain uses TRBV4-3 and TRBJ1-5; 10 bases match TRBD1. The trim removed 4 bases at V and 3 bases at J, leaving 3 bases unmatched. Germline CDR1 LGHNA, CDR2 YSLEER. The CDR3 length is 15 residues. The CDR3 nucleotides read TGCGCCAGCAGCCTCGGACAGGGGGTCAATCAGCCCCAGCATTTT. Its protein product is CASSLGQGVNQPQHF.

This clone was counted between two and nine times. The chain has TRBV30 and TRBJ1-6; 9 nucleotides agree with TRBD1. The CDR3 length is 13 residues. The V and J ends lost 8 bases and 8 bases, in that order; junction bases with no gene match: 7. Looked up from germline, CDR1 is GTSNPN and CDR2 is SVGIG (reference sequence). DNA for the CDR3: TGTGCCCGTCAGACAGGGGGGGATTCACCCCTCCACTTT. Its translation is CARQTGGDSPLHF.

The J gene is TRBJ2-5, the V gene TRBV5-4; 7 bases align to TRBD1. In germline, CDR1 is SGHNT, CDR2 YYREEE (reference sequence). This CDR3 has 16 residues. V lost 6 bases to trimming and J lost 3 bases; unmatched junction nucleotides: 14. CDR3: CASTIKELQGKETQYF. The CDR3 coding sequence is TGTGCCAGCACCATCAAAGAATTACAGGGGAAAGAGACCCAGTACTTC.

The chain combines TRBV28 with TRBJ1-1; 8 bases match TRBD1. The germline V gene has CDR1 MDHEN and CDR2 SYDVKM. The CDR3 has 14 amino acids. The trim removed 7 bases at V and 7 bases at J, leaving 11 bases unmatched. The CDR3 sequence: CASKAGGADIEAFF. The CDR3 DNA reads TGTGCCAGCAAGGCAGGGGGCGCGGATATTGAAGCTTTCTTT.

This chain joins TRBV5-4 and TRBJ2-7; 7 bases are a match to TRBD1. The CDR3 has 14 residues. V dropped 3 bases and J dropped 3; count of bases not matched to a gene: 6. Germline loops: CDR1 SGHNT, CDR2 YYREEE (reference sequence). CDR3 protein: CASSYRDRYYEQYF. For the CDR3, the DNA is TGTGCCAGCAGCTACCGGGACAGATACTACGAGCAGTACTTC.

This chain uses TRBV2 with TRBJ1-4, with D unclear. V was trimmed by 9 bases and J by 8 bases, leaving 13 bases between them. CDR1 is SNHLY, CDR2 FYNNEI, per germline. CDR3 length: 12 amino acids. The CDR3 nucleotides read TGTGCCAGTAGGAGGGTGGGCGAAAAACTGTTTTTT. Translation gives CASRRVGEKLFF.

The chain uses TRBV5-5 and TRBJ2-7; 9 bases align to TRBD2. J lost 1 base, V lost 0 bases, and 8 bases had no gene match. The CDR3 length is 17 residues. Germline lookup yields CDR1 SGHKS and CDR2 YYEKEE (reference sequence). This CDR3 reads CASSLVASGTLSYEQYF. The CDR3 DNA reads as TGTGCCAGCAGCTTGGTAGCTAGCGGGACCCTATCCTACGAGCAGTACTTC.

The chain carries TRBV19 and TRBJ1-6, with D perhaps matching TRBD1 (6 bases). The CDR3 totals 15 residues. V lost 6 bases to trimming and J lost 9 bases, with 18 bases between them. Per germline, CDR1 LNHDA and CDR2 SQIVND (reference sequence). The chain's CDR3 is CASSPQMGALSPLHF. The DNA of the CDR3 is TGTGCCAGTAGCCCTCAAATGGGGGCGCTTTCACCCCTCCACTTT.

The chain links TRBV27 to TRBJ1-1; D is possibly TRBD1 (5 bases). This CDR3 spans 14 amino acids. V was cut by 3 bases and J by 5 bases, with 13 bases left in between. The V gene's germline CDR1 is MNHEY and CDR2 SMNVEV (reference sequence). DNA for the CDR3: TGTGCCAGCAGTTTGGCGGGACGGTCGACTGAAGCTTTCTTT. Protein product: CASSLAGRSTEAFF.

CDR3 bases: TGTGCCAGCGGCACTAACACCTACGAGCAGTACTTC. Translation gives CASGTNTYEQYF. The chain employs TRBV3-1 (or the pseudogene TRBV3-2) and TRBJ2-7; no definite D call. The V end was cut by 8 bases, the J end by 2 bases, with 10 bases between. The CDR3 totals 12 residues. CDR1 LGHDT and CDR2 YNNKEL come from the germline V gene (reference sequence).

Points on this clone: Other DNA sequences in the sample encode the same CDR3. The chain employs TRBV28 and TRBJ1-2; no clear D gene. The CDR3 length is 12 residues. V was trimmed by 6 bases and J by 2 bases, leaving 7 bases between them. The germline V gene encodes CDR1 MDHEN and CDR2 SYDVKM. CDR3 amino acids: CASSRENYGYTF. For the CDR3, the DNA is TGTGCCAGCAGCCGGGAGAACTATGGCTACACCTTC.

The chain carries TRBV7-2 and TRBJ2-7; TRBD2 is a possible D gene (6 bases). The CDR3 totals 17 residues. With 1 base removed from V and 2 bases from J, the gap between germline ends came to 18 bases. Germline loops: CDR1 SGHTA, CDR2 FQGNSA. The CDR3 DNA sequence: TGTGCCAGCAGCTTAGGTCCCTCCGCAGCGGGCGCCTACGAGCAGTACTTC. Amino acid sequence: CASSLGPSAAGAYEQYF.

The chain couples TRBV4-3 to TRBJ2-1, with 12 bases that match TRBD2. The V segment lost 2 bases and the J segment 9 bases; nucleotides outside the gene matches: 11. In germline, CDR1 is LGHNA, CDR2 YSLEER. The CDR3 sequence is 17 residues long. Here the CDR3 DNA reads TGCGCCAGCAGCCAACCCCTAGCGGGAGGGCCTGCGAGTGAGCAGTTCTTC. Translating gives CASSQPLAGGPASEQFF.

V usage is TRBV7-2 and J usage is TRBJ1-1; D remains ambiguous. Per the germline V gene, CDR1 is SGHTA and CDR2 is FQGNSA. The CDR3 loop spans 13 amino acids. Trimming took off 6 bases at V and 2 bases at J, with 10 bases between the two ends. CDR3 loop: CASSGRQNTEAFF. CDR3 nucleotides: TGTGCCAGCAGTGGTAGACAAAACACTGAAGCTTTCTTT.

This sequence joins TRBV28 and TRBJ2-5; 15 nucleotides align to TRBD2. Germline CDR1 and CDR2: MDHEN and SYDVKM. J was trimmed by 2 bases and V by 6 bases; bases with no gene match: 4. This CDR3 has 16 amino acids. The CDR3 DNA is TGTGCCAGCAGCCCCGGACTAGCGGGAGGGCAAGAGACCCAGTACTTC. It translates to CASSPGLAGGQETQYF.

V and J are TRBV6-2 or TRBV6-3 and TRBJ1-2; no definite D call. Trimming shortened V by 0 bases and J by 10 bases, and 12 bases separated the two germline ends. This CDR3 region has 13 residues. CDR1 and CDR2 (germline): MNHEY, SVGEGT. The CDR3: CASSYSDTRYYTF. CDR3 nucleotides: TGTGCCAGCAGTTACTCTGATACGAGGTACTACACCTTC.

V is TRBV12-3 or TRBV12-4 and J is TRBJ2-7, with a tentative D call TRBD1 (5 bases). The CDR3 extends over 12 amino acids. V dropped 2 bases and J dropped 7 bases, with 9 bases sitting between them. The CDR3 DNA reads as TGTGCCAGCAGTTTAAGGGGCCTGGAGCAGTACTTC. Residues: CASSLRGLEQYF.

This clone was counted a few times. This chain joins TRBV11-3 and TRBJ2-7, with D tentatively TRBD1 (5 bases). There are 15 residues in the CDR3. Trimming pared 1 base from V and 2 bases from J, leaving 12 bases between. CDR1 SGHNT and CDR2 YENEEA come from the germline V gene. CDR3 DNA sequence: TGTGCCAGCAGCTTAGGTAGGGGCGAAACCTACGAGCAGTACTTC. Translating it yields CASSLGRGETYEQYF.

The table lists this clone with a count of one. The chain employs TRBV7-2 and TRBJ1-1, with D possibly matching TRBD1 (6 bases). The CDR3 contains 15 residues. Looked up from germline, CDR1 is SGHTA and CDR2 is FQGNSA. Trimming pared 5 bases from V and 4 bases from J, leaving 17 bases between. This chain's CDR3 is CASSPLPTGITEAFF. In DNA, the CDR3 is TGTGCCAGCAGCCCCCTTCCCACAGGGATCACTGAAGCTTTCTTT.

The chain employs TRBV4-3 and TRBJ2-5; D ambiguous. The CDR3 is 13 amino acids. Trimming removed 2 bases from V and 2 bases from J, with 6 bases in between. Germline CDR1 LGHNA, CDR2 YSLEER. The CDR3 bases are TGCGCCAGCAGCCAATCCGGGCAAGAGACCCAGTACTTC. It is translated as CASSQSGQETQYF.